One sample yielded the 21 T cell receptor beta chains listed below, sequenced in a study of vaccination and CD4 T cells after COVID-19. Specified treatment: approximately 9-day PBMC culture with coronavirus spike peptide pools or control peptides (ViraFEST assay). Gathering of the CD4+ T cells, from the unexposed donor, took place before the COVID-19 pandemic (2011-2018). Scientists ran DNA taken from cultured CD4+ T cells through the Oncomine TCR Beta short-read assay for sequencing. In TCRdb, the PCR reads were re-called with MiXCR into one record per CDR3 protein. The sample shows approximately 7,600 distinct CDR3 sequences, about 33% of them seen only once. The antigens for these receptors are not known. The sequenced sample consisted of CD4+ T cells from blood, cultured in vitro. The receptor set was obtained from a human donor in good health.

This CDR3 reads CASSDILYGGARTGELFF. In DNA form, the CDR3 reads TGTGCCAGCAGTGACATTCTCTATGGGGGGGCTCGCACCGGGGAGCTGTTTTTT. V gene TRBV6-1 combines with J gene TRBJ2-2; D might be TRBD2 (7 bases). Germline V gene data show CDR1 as MNHNS and CDR2 as SASEGT. V shed 3 bases and J shed 4 bases, with 21 bases lying between them. CDR3 length: 18 residues.

This clonotype was seen more than once but under ten times. The chain employs TRBV20-1 and TRBJ1-1; no definite D call. This CDR3 spans 15 amino acids. V was pared by 0 bases and J by 0 bases, with 11 bases between. Germline V gene sequence: CDR1 DFQATT, CDR2 SNEGSKA (reference sequence). CDR3 sequence: CSARDMRLMNTEAFF. CDR3 nucleotide sequence: TGCAGTGCTAGAGACATGCGACTAATGAACACTGAAGCTTTCTTT.

This clonotype was detected a few times. This chain joins TRBV7-9 and TRBJ2-7, with D perhaps matching TRBD1 (5 bases). Germline CDR1 SEHNR, CDR2 FQNEAQ (reference sequence). V lost 5 bases and J 5 bases, leaving 19 bases between the germline ends. The CDR3 spans 15 residues. CDR3 DNA: TGTGCCAGCAGCCCCGAGTCGTCAGGGATTAACGAGCAGTACTTC. It translates to CASSPESSGINEQYF.

This clonotype showed up just a few times. This chain links TRBV19 with TRBJ2-3; 8 bases are shared with TRBD2. The V and J ends lost 1 base and 4 bases, in that order; junction bases with no gene match: 4. The germline V gene has CDR1 LNHDA and CDR2 SQIVND (reference sequence). The CDR3 has 15 amino acids. CDR3 residues: CASSIAAGDSDTQYF. CDR3 DNA: TGTGCCAGTAGTATAGCAGCGGGGGATTCAGATACGCAGTATTTT. The complete variable domain, with remaining parts taken from reference TRBV19 and TRBJ2-3, reads DGGITQSPKYLFRKEGQNVTLSCEQNLNHDAMYWYRQDPGQGLRLIYYSQIVNDFQKGDIAEGYSVSREKKESFPLTVTSAQKNPTAFYLCASSIAAGDSDTQYFGPGTRLTVL.

V is TRBV27 and J is TRBJ1-1; TRBD1 aligns across 10 bases. This CDR3 contains 14 residues. The V gene's germline CDR1 is MNHEY and CDR2 SMNVEV (reference sequence). Trimming took 8 bases from V and 1 from J; bases not matched to a gene: 4. CDR3 residues: CASGRQGANTEAFF. CDR3 DNA sequence: TGTGCCAGCGGTAGACAGGGGGCGAACACTGAAGCTTTCTTT.

In this sample, this clonotype turned up a few times. The rearrangement joins TRBV27 to TRBJ1-5; D gene unclear. The CDR3 consists of 15 residues. Germline V gene data show CDR1 as MNHEY and CDR2 as SMNVEV (reference sequence). The ends were cut back, 3 bases at V and 1 base at J, with 10 bases in the middle. CDR3 amino acids: CASSLSRLSNQPQHF. CDR3 sequence (DNA): TGTGCCAGCAGTTTGTCCAGATTAAGCAATCAGCCCCAGCATTTT.

This clonotype was counted a few times. The V call is TRBV2, the J call TRBJ1-2; 7 positions agree with TRBD1. CDR1 is SNHLY, CDR2 FYNNEI, per germline. Trimming removed 9 bases from V and 1 base from J; junction bases left unmatched: 8. The CDR3 length is 14 residues. The CDR3 DNA sequence: TGTGCCAGTAAGGGACAGCACTATAACTATGGCTACACCTTC. Translating it yields CASKGQHYNYGYTF.

The rearrangement joins TRBV20-1 to TRBJ2-1; 13 bases agree with TRBD2. The CDR3 totals 14 residues. The germline CDR1 and CDR2 sequences are DFQATT and SNEGSKA (reference sequence). V trimming: 7 bases; J trimming: 4 bases; junction bases outside the gene matches: 4. The CDR3 DNA reads as TGCAGTGTTCAACTAGCGGGGGGGTACAATGAGCAGTTCTTC. This sequence encodes CSVQLAGGYNEQFF.

There are a few counts of this clonotype. CDR3 residues: CASTVGGANVLTF. The CDR3 DNA sequence: TGCGCCAGCACCGTAGGTGGGGCCAACGTCCTGACTTTC. This chain joins TRBV5-1 and TRBJ2-6; D is ambiguous. The CDR3 covers 13 residues. CDR1 and CDR2 from the germline V gene are SGHRS and YFSETQ. Trimming cost V 6 bases and J 3 bases, with 7 bases left between them.

To note about this clonotype: Mismatch with germline at one junction end may stem from a read error. The J gene is TRBJ2-5, the V gene TRBV11-2, with a weak D call TRBD1 (7 bases). CDR1 is SGHAT, CDR2 FQNNGV, per germline. CDR3 size: 13 residues. DNA for the CDR3: TGTGCCAGCAGCGCGGGACAGCAAGGGACCCAGTACTTC. Protein: CASSAGQQGTQYF.

V is TRBV20-1 and J is TRBJ2-1; D is unresolved. Germline loops: CDR1 DFQATT, CDR2 SNEGSKA (reference sequence). The CDR3 is 11 amino acids. As DNA, the CDR3 is TGCAGCGTGAGCACCCACAATGAGCAGTTCTTC. This sequence encodes CSVSTHNEQFF.

This chain uses TRBV4-1 with TRBJ1-5; a weak D match, TRBD1 (5 bases). The V end was cut by 0 bases, the J end by 2 bases, with 11 bases between. In germline, CDR1 is MGHRA, CDR2 YSYEKL. This CDR3 has 16 amino acids. The CDR3: CASSQEGHGGNQPQHF. The CDR3 DNA is TGCGCCAGCAGCCAAGAAGGACACGGGGGCAATCAGCCCCAGCATTTT.

Comment on this clonotype: Being one base from a much bigger clone, this may be a read error. The chain uses TRBV20-1 and TRBJ1-1; TRBD1 agrees at 11 bases. This CDR3 has 13 amino acids. Germline loops: CDR1 DFQATT, CDR2 SNEGSKA (reference sequence). CDR3 region: CSAPGTGGTEASF. Written as DNA, the CDR3 is TGCAGTGCTCCCGGGACAGGGGGTACTGAAGCTTCCTTT.

This clonotype appeared a few times. The chain employs TRBV20-1 and TRBJ2-1, with 7 bases aligning to TRBD2. This CDR3 has 13 residues. V shed 6 bases, J shed 3 bases, and the junction held 5 bases outside the gene matches. Looked up from germline, CDR1 is DFQATT and CDR2 is SNEGSKA (reference sequence). The CDR3, as DNA: TGCAGTGCAGATTCTAGCGGCTACAATGAGCAGTTCTTC. Its translation: CSADSSGYNEQFF.

This clonotype came up once. The chain uses TRBV5-1 and TRBJ1-6, with D unclear. Trimming pared 0 bases from V and 0 bases from J, leaving 7 bases between. From germline, CDR1 is SGHRS and CDR2 YFSETQ. The CDR3 consists of 16 residues. CDR3 nucleotides: TGCGCCAGCAGCTTGGCCGTGAGCTCCTATAATTCACCCCTCCACTTT. Its translation: CASSLAVSSYNSPLHF.

The V and J genes are TRBV29-1 and TRBJ2-3; D gene uncertain. Trimming left V 4 bases short and J 3 bases short, with 8 bases between. CDR3 length equals 12 residues. Per germline, CDR1 SQVTM and CDR2 ANQGSEA. CDR3 region: CSVVWRTDTQYF. The CDR3 nucleotides are TGCAGCGTTGTTTGGCGGACAGATACGCAGTATTTT.

The chain carries TRBV6-1 and TRBJ2-7; no clear D gene. The length of the CDR3 is 13 residues. CDR1 MNHNS and CDR2 SASEGT come from the germline V gene. V gave up 6 bases and J gave up 3 bases, with 12 bases separating them. For the CDR3, the DNA is TGTGCCAGCAGCCCTATATACGGCTACGAGCAGTACTTC. Translated: CASSPIYGYEQYF.

In DNA, the CDR3 is TGTGCCAGCAGCATGGCAGGACTAAACGGCGAGCAGTACTTC. It encodes CASSMAGLNGEQYF. The V call is TRBV21-1, the J call TRBJ2-7; no check of the table's D call, TRBD2, against the DNA was made. TRBV21-1 is annotated as a pseudogene. This CDR3 spans 14 amino acids.

The chain recombines TRBV7-2 with TRBJ2-5, with D maybe TRBD2 (6 bases). The CDR3 consists of 12 residues. The ends were cut back, 6 bases at V and 3 bases at J, with 8 bases in the middle. CDR1 is SGHTA and CDR2 is FQGNSA in the germline V gene. Here the CDR3 reads CASSTSKETQYF. The CDR3 bases are TGTGCCAGCAGTACTAGCAAAGAGACCCAGTACTTC.

The chain carries TRBV10-3 and TRBJ2-1; D possibly corresponds to TRBD1 (6 bases). Trimming shortened V by 10 bases and J by 5 bases, and 12 bases separated the two germline ends. The CDR3 totals 12 residues. The V gene's germline CDR1 is ENHRY and CDR2 SYGVKD. CDR3 sequence: CANSQGNNEQFF. The CDR3 bases are TGTGCCAACTCACAGGGTAACAATGAGCAGTTCTTC.

V usage is TRBV11-2 and J usage is TRBJ2-7; TRBD2 might be the D (6 bases). The V gene lost 6 bases and the J gene lost 6 bases, with 18 bases spanning the gap. The CDR3 runs to 14 residues. Germline values: CDR1 SGHAT, CDR2 FQNNGV. CDR3 coding DNA: TGTGCCAGCAGGATTGAGGGGCGGGGTGGCGAGCAGTACTTC. Residues: CASRIEGRGGEQYF.